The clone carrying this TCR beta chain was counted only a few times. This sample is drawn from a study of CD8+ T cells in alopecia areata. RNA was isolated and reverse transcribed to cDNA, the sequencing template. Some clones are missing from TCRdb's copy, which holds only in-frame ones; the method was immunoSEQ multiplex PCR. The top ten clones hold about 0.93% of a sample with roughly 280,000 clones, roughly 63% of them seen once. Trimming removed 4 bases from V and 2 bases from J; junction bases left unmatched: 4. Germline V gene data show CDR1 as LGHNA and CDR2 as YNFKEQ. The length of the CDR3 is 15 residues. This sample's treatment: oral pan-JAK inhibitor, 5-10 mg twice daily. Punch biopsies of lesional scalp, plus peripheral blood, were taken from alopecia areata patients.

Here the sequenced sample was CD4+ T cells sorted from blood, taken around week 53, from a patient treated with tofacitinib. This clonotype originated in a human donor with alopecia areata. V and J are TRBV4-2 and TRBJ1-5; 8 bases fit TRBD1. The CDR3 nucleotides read TGTGCCAGCAGCCCATTGACAGGGGGCAATCAGCCCCAGCATTTT. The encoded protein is CASSPLTGGNQPQHF.